The 27 T cell receptor beta chains listed next were all sequenced from one sample in a study of blood T cells in healthy people across ages. A J-beta primer mix and a sample-barcoded 5' primer were used in a second PCR of about 6 to 12 cycles. TCRdb analysed the 5' RACE reads with MiXCR anew, one entry per CDR3 protein. The table lists around 600,000 distinct CDR3 sequences, roughly 48% of them singletons. Sequenced: blood. These TCRs come from a man older than 75 in good health.

The chain uses TRBV7-2 and TRBJ2-5, with 9 bases lining up with TRBD2. Germline V gene data show CDR1 as SGHTA and CDR2 as FQGNSA. The CDR3 runs to 16 residues. The junction had 19 bases not matched to a gene; V was cut back by 6 bases and J by 11 bases. The CDR3 DNA reads TGTGCCAGCAGTCGGGGCCCCTGCGGGAGGGTCGACAAGCAGTACTTC. Its protein product is CASSRGPCGRVDKQYF.

The gene calls are TRBV7-2 and TRBJ2-7; no firm D call. Trimming left V 1 base short and J 0 bases short, with 10 bases between. This CDR3 region has 15 residues. The germline CDR1 and CDR2 sequences are SGHTA and FQGNSA. The CDR3: CASSLGSTFSYEQYF. In DNA, the CDR3 is TGTGCCAGCAGCTTAGGGTCTACCTTCTCCTACGAGCAGTACTTC.

This clonotype was found a few times. DNA for the CDR3: TGCGCCAGCAGCTTGACGGCCGCTGTAGCGCTCGAGCAGTACTTC. Translation: CASSLTAAVALEQYF. V and J are TRBV5-1 and TRBJ2-5, with D maybe TRBD2 (5 bases). TRBJ2-7 explains the end of the DNA better; the J call may be wrong. Germline assignment: CDR1 SGHRS and CDR2 YFSETQ. The CDR3 runs to 15 residues.

The rearrangement joins TRBV3-1 to TRBJ2-7; D tentatively fits TRBD1 or TRBD2 (5 bases each). V lost 3 bases to trimming and J lost 3 bases, with 15 bases between them. Per germline, CDR1 LGHDT and CDR2 YNNKEL (reference sequence). The CDR3 covers 15 residues. CDR3 sequence (DNA): TGTGCCAGCAGCCATGCTAGCAGGGCTGACTACGAGCAGTACTTC. Translation gives CASSHASRADYEQYF.

V and J are TRBV20-1 and TRBJ2-4, with D possibly being TRBD1 (5 bases). The J call may be mistaken, given a closer DNA end match to TRBJ2-7. CDR3 length: 13 residues. The germline gives CDR1 DFQATT, CDR2 SNEGSKA (reference sequence). In DNA, the CDR3 is TGCAGTGCTAGTGAGCAGGGTCCCCACGAGCAGTACTTC. Translated, it gives CSASEQGPHEQYF.

The chain has TRBV9 and TRBJ2-4, with D perhaps matching TRBD2 (5 bases). Trimming took off 4 bases at V and 1 base at J, with 18 bases between the two ends. CDR3 length: 17 residues. Germline V gives CDR1 SGDLS, CDR2 YYNGEE. The CDR3 coding sequence is TGTGCCAGCAGCCCGCGGACTGGGTCCGAGGCCAAAAACATTCAGTACTTC. Amino acid sequence: CASSPRTGSEAKNIQYF.

The chain recombines TRBV28 with TRBJ2-5; no reliable D call. The CDR3 covers 15 residues. The germline V gene has CDR1 MDHEN and CDR2 SYDVKM. V lost 4 bases and J 3 bases, leaving 15 bases between the germline ends. The CDR3 sequence: CASSYLADYKETQYF. The CDR3 bases are TGTGCCAGCAGTTACTTGGCAGATTACAAAGAGACCCAGTACTTC.

This clonotype showed up just a few times. The chain joins TRBV7-9 to TRBJ1-4; 8 nucleotides align to TRBD1. CDR3 length: 13 amino acids. V lost 2 bases to trimming and J lost 7 bases; unmatched junction nucleotides: 0. CDR1 is SEHNR, CDR2 FQNEAQ, per germline (reference sequence). The CDR3 DNA follows: TGTGCCAGCAGCTTAACAGGGGGTGAAAAACTGTTTTTT. Residues: CASSLTGGEKLFF. The variable domain in full, completed from reference TRBV7-9 and TRBJ1-4, reads DTGVSQNPRHKITKRGQNVTFRCDPISEHNRLYWYRQTLGQGPEFLTYFQNEAQLEKSRLLSDRFSAERPKGSFSTLEIQRTEQGDSAMYLCASSLTGGEKLFFGSGTQLSVL.

This clonotype appeared once. The CDR3, as DNA: TGTGCCAGCAGCTCGGTTCAGGGGAGGGGTGAGCAGTTCTTC. Translation gives CASSSVQGRGEQFF. The rearrangement links TRBV3-1 to TRBJ2-1; TRBD2 might be the D (7 bases). The ends were cut back, 5 bases at V and 9 bases at J, with 17 bases in the middle. This CDR3 is 14 amino acids long. Germline CDR1 and CDR2: LGHDT and YNNKEL (reference sequence).

The J gene is TRBJ2-7, the V gene TRBV7-2; TRBD1 might be the D (7 bases). CDR3 size: 14 residues. Trimming removed 5 bases at V and 2 bases at J, with 13 bases between. Germline CDR1 is SGHTA and CDR2 is FQGNSA. CDR3 loop: CASSVRGETYEQYF. In DNA form, the CDR3 reads TGTGCCAGCAGCGTCAGGGGGGAAACCTACGAGCAGTACTTC.

The chain links TRBV6-6 to TRBJ2-2; D gene uncertain. V lost 5 bases and J lost 4, with 14 bases in between. The CDR3 has 15 residues. Germline lookup yields CDR1 MNHNY and CDR2 SVGAGI (reference sequence). Here the CDR3 DNA reads TGTGCCAGCAGTCACGGAGTTCTAATCACCGGGGAGCTGTTTTTT. Its translation is CASSHGVLITGELFF.

As regards this clonotype: A single base separates this from a much larger clone, so it may be a read error. For the CDR3, the DNA is TGCAGCGTCGGGTGGAGCGGGGGGGGTTTGGGTAAGCAGTTCTTC. This gives the protein CSVGWSGGGLGKQFF. The J gene is TRBJ2-1, the V gene TRBV29-1; 10 nucleotides agree with TRBD2. Germline trimming cut 6 bases from V and 11 bases from J; bases unmatched to any gene: 16. The CDR3 covers 15 residues. The germline V gene encodes CDR1 SQVTM and CDR2 ANQGSEA.

In its sample, this clonotype was seen a few times. The chain is built from TRBV10-3 and TRBJ2-7; perhaps TRBD1 as D (5 bases). V was clipped by 3 bases and J by 0 bases, with 9 bases between them. The CDR3 sequence is 14 residues long. Germline lookup yields CDR1 ENHRY and CDR2 SYGVKD. CDR3 bases: TGTGCCATCAGTGATAGGGGCAGCTCCTACGAGCAGTACTTC. Translation: CAISDRGSSYEQYF.

The chain employs TRBV7-9 and TRBJ1-2, with a possible D match to TRBD1 (5 bases). CDR3 length: 14 residues. The V gene's germline CDR1 is SEHNR and CDR2 FQNEAQ (reference sequence). Trimming left V 5 bases short and J 5 bases short, with 15 bases between. CDR3 loop: CASSPLLQEYGYTF. CDR3 nucleotides: TGTGCCAGCAGCCCACTATTACAGGAGTATGGCTACACCTTC.

Points on this clonotype: This may come from a read error, since a much larger clone is one base off. The chain recombines TRBV20-1 with TRBJ2-1, with D possibly matching TRBD2 (5 bases). TRBJ2-7 explains the end of the DNA better; the J call may be wrong. The CDR3 has 12 residues. Germline CDR1 and CDR2: DFQATT and SNEGSKA (reference sequence). CDR3 nucleotide sequence: TGCAGGGCTAGAGGGTCCTACAATGAGCAGTACTTC. Translated: CRARGSYNEQYF.

The chain carries TRBV3-1 and TRBJ2-7; 8 nucleotides match TRBD2. CDR3 length equals 15 residues. J gave up 4 bases and V 2 bases, and 7 bases lay outside the gene matches. In germline, CDR1 is LGHDT, CDR2 YNNKEL (reference sequence). Written as DNA, the CDR3 is TGTGCCAGCAGCCAAATACCGGGGGGGCGTTACGAGCAGTACTTC. Translating it yields CASSQIPGGRYEQYF.

The chain has TRBV5-1 and TRBJ1-1, with a weak D call TRBD1 (5 bases). The V gene lost 0 bases and the J gene lost 0 bases, with 9 bases spanning the gap. The germline CDR1 and CDR2 sequences are SGHRS and YFSETQ. The CDR3 loop spans 15 amino acids. In DNA form, the CDR3 reads TGCGCCAGCAGCTTGGTGGGGGGTATGAACACTGAAGCTTTCTTT. It specifies CASSLVGGMNTEAFF.

This chain joins TRBV20-1 and TRBJ2-1; 7 bases line up with TRBD2. With 3 bases clipped from V and 1 base from J, the junction kept 12 bases outside the gene matches. The CDR3 is 17 residues long. Germline-derived CDR1 and CDR2 are DFQATT and SNEGSKA (reference sequence). The CDR3 DNA reads as TGCAGTGCTAGCCCGTCGTCGGGGCGGGAGTCCTACAATGAGCAGTTCTTC. The encoded protein is CSASPSSGRESYNEQFF.

This clonotype was counted only a few times. The rearrangement links TRBV7-2 to TRBJ2-6; D possibly corresponds to TRBD1 (6 bases). Trimming took off 5 bases at V and 2 bases at J, with 13 bases between the two ends. Germline loops: CDR1 SGHTA, CDR2 FQGNSA. The CDR3 is 16 amino acids. CDR3 bases: TGTGCCAGCAGCCCCCGGACAGTTCCTGGGGCCAACGTCCTGACTTTC. It codes for CASSPRTVPGANVLTF.

This chain uses TRBV20-1 with TRBJ2-5; 16 bases line up with TRBD2. Gene TRBJ2-7 matches the end of the DNA better, so the J call may be wrong. In germline, CDR1 is DFQATT, CDR2 SNEGSKA (reference sequence). This CDR3 has 15 residues. The DNA for the CDR3 is TGCAGTGCGCGCCCGGGACTAGCGGGAGGGTTCGAGCAGTACTTC. Translated, it gives CSARPGLAGGFEQYF.

This clonotype has a handful of counts. The CDR3 reads CASSYSMLAEETQYF. CDR3 nucleotides: TGTGCCAGCAGTTACTCGATGCTAGCGGAAGAGACCCAGTACTTC. The chain employs TRBV6-2 or TRBV6-3 and TRBJ2-5; 7 bases are shared with TRBD2. With 0 bases clipped from V and 3 bases from J, the junction kept 4 bases outside the gene matches. This CDR3 contains 15 residues. CDR1 is MNHEY and CDR2 is SVGEGT in the germline V gene.

The chain is built from TRBV7-9 and TRBJ2-7; tentative D call: TRBD2 (6 bases). V was cut by 5 bases and J by 5 bases, with 16 bases left in between. CDR1 and CDR2 (germline): SEHNR, FQNEAQ (reference sequence). The CDR3 spans 14 residues. In DNA, the CDR3 is TGTGCCAGCAGCCCGTGGGGCCGCGGGGACGAGCAGTACTTC. This codes for CASSPWGRGDEQYF.

This chain connects TRBV5-1 to TRBJ2-1; 15 nucleotides line up with TRBD2. V shed 6 bases and J 12 bases; nucleotides not matched to a gene: 7. Germline CDR1 SGHRS, CDR2 YFSETQ. The CDR3 consists of 14 residues. CDR3 sequence reads: CASKPGLAGGGQFF. For the CDR3, the DNA is TGCGCCAGCAAACCGGGACTAGCGGGAGGCGGGCAGTTCTTC.

Only a few counts were recorded for this clonotype. This CDR3 reads CASSYGTSGLEQYF. Here the CDR3 DNA reads TGTGCCAGCAGCTACGGGACTAGCGGTTTGGAGCAGTACTTC. The rearrangement uses TRBV7-2 and TRBJ2-7, with TRBD2 matching over 11 bases. V was pared by 4 bases and J by 7 bases, with 6 bases of the junction left unmatched. This CDR3 has 14 residues. Germline-derived CDR1 and CDR2 are SGHTA and FQGNSA.

The sample holds a few counts of this clonotype. V and J are TRBV10-1 and TRBJ2-5; D is perhaps TRBD2 (7 bases). Between the trimmed V and J ends, which lost 0 bases and 6 bases, there was a span of 11 bases. The CDR3 is made up of 14 amino acids. The germline gives CDR1 WNHNN, CDR2 SYGVQD (reference sequence). The CDR3 DNA reads TGCGCCAGCAGTGAGTCAGGGGGGGCTCAGACCCAGTACTTC. This gives the protein CASSESGGAQTQYF.

The chain couples TRBV4-1 to TRBJ1-5; unclear D gene. Germline V CDR1 and CDR2: MGHRA, YSYEKL. There are 15 residues in the CDR3. V was clipped by 0 bases and J by 3 bases, with 9 bases between them. The CDR3 DNA is TGCGCCAGCAGCCAAGAAAGGCAGTCCAATCAGCCCCAGCATTTT. It is translated as CASSQERQSNQPQHF.

This chain connects TRBV27 to TRBJ1-5; no definite D call. Looked up from germline, CDR1 is MNHEY and CDR2 is SMNVEV (reference sequence). V lost 0 bases and J 6 bases, leaving 12 bases between the germline ends. The CDR3 sequence is 15 residues long. In DNA form, the CDR3 reads TGTGCCAGCAGTTTATCGACTCGGAGCGGTCAGCCCCAGCATTTT. Its translation is CASSLSTRSGQPQHF.